A single sample is the source of the 3 T cell receptor beta chains below, sequenced in a study of blood T cell repertoires in COVID-19. Here immunoSEQ multiplex PCR was the method, and the copy in TCRdb shows in-frame clones only, minus some. The data contain around 140,000 clones, 87% of them seen just once; the ten biggest clones take up under 4.5%. The sample consisted of PBMCs or T cells enriched from blood (not recorded which). The origin of the receptors is a woman aged 40 to 50 who had been exposed to COVID-19.

This chain joins TRBV19 and TRBJ2-7; 7 bases match TRBD1. Germline V gives CDR1 LNHDA, CDR2 SQIVND (reference sequence). V was pared by 7 bases and J by 3 bases, with 6 bases of the junction left unmatched. This CDR3 comprises 13 residues. CDR3 DNA sequence: TGTGCCAGTAAGGGAAGACAGGGCTACGAGCAGTACTTC. This sequence encodes CASKGRQGYEQYF.

Written as DNA, the CDR3 is TGCGCCAGCAGCCCGCGGACAGGCACAAGCTCCTATAATTCACCCCTCCACTTT. It specifies CASSPRTGTSSYNSPLHF. V is TRBV4-3 and J is TRBJ1-6; 7 positions match TRBD1. This CDR3 is built from 18 residues. Per the germline V gene, CDR1 is LGHNA and CDR2 is YSLEER. V was pared by 4 bases and J by 0 bases, with 9 bases of the junction left unmatched.

The rearrangement joins TRBV5-1 to TRBJ2-1; 12 positions match TRBD2. This CDR3 region has 17 residues. V shed 9 bases, J shed 7 bases, and the junction held 17 bases outside the gene matches. CDR1 SGHRS and CDR2 YFSETQ come from the germline V gene. The CDR3, as DNA: TGCGCCACTAAGCTTGGAATGTCTAGCGGGGGGGGAAATGAGCAGTTCTTC. It is translated as CATKLGMSSGGGNEQFF.